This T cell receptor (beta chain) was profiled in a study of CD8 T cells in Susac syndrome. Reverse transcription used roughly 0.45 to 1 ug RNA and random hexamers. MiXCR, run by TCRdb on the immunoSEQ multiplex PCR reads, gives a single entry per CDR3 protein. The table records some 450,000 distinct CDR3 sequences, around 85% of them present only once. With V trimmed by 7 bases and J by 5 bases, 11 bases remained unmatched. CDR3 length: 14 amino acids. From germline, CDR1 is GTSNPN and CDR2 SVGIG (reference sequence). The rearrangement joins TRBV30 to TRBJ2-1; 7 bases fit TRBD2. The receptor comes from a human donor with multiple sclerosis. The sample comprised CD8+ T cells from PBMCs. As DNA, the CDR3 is TGTGCCTTTCGGGCTAGCGGCAACCACAATGAGCAGTTCTTC. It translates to CAFRASGNHNEQFF.